These 4 T cell receptor beta chains were all obtained from the same sample, sequenced in a study of T cells in Graves' hyperthyroidism and ophthalmopathy. RNA transcripts yielded amplified TCR beta CDR3 regions. The HTBI set primed first-round TCR CDR3 RT-PCR. TCRdb called the multiplex PCR reads again in MiXCR, with one record for every CDR3 protein. Altogether around 340,000 distinct CDR3 sequences are present, around 18% being singletons, with the ten largest covering around 15%. The material sequenced was blood. All receptors derive from a woman aged 40 to 49 with Graves' ophthalmopathy.

The gene calls are TRBV28 and TRBJ2-7; D unclear. Germline CDR1 is MDHEN and CDR2 is SYDVKM. Trimming took off 3 bases at V and 7 bases at J, with 16 bases between the two ends. This CDR3 spans 14 amino acids. CDR3 nucleotide sequence: TGTGCCAGCAGTTTGGAGCGTCTTCATGGGGAGCAGTACTTC. Protein: CASSLERLHGEQYF.

This clonotype was seen more than once but under ten times. The chain has TRBV3-1 and TRBJ2-2; no clear D. Per germline, CDR1 LGHDT and CDR2 YNNKEL (reference sequence). The ends were cut back, 4 bases at V and 1 base at J, with 16 bases in the middle. The length of the CDR3 is 17 residues. The CDR3 loop reads CASSRSTTELNTGELFF. The DNA for the CDR3 is TGTGCCAGCAGCCGGAGTACGACGGAGCTGAACACCGGGGAGCTGTTTTTT.

The gene calls are TRBV19 and TRBJ1-1; 7 nucleotides line up with TRBD1. This CDR3 spans 16 amino acids. V shed 1 base, J shed 4 bases, and the junction held 9 bases outside the gene matches. Germline V gene sequence: CDR1 LNHDA, CDR2 SQIVND (reference sequence). CDR3 bases: TGTGCCAGTAGTATAGTCGGGAGGGGGCGCGGCACTGAAGCTTTCTTT. Protein product: CASSIVGRGRGTEAFF.

This clonotype turned up a few times. This sequence joins TRBV3-1 and TRBJ1-2, with a tentative D call TRBD1 (6 bases). This CDR3 contains 13 residues. Deletions cut 5 bases from V and 7 bases from J, with 14 bases between. The germline gives CDR1 LGHDT, CDR2 YNNKEL (reference sequence). The DNA of the CDR3 is TGTGCCAGCAGCTCGCACAGGGTCGGTGGCTACACCTTC. Translating it yields CASSSHRVGGYTF.